The 29 T cell receptor beta chains reported below all come from one sample, sequenced in a study of OX40 agonist ivuxolimab in advanced cancers. Sequencing used immunoSEQ multiplex PCR; TCRdb keeps in-frame clones, though not all of them. The data show tens of thousands of clones, approximately 90% seen once. Sequencing used CD4+ or CD8+ T cells sorted from blood, obtained in a trial of the OX40 agonist ivuxolimab. The receptor source for this set is an adult with an advanced solid tumor such as melanoma, head and neck, liver or kidney cancer.

This clone was found once. The chain couples TRBV7-6 to TRBJ1-1, with D unresolved. Trimming removed 1 base from V and 3 bases from J, with 12 bases in between. The CDR3 has 15 amino acids. Per germline, CDR1 SGHVS and CDR2 FNYEAQ. CDR3 region: CASSLEAGMDTEAFF. The CDR3 bases are TGTGCCAGCAGCTTAGAAGCGGGTATGGACACTGAAGCTTTCTTT.

This chain connects TRBV27 to TRBJ2-1; D might be TRBD2 (6 bases). CDR3 length: 14 amino acids. The germline V gene encodes CDR1 MNHEY and CDR2 SMNVEV (reference sequence). V lost 1 base and J 7 bases, leaving 11 bases between the germline ends. The CDR3 DNA sequence: TGTGCCAGCAGTTTATTACTAGCAGCGAATGAGCAGTTCTTC. This translates into CASSLLLAANEQFF.

The CDR3 nucleotides are TGTGCCAGCAGACCGAACCGACAGGGAGAGCGTGGCTACACCTTC. Translating it yields CASRPNRQGERGYTF. This rearrangement joins TRBV7-9 to TRBJ1-2, with 7 bases fitting TRBD1. The ends lost 6 bases at V and 7 bases at J; junction bases unmatched: 14. CDR3 length equals 15 residues. The germline gives CDR1 SEHNR, CDR2 FQNEAQ (reference sequence).

This chain links TRBV28 with TRBJ1-5; D remains unclear. Trimming removed 6 bases at V and 4 bases at J, with 16 bases between. CDR3 length equals 15 residues. CDR1 and CDR2 (germline): MDHEN, SYDVKM. CDR3 protein: CASSLVGTINQPQHF. The CDR3 DNA is TGTGCCAGCAGCCTCGTCGGAACGATTAATCAGCCCCAGCATTTT. The full variable domain, its missing parts supplied by reference TRBV28 and TRBJ1-5, is DVKVTQSSRYLVKRTGEKVFLECVQDMDHENMFWYRQDPGLGLRLIYFSYDVKMKEKGDIPEGYSVSREKKERFSLILESASTNQTSMYLCASSLVGTINQPQHFGDGTRLSIL.

The chain is built from TRBV28 and TRBJ2-7; TRBD1 matches at 7 bases. The ends lost 7 bases at V and 7 bases at J; junction bases unmatched: 13. Germline V gene lookup returns CDR1 MDHEN and CDR2 SYDVKM. The CDR3 loop spans 14 amino acids. The CDR3 DNA reads TGTGCCAGCAAGTCGAGGGGGCTGGTGGGGGAGCAGTACTTC. Translating gives CASKSRGLVGEQYF.

V is TRBV4-1 and J is TRBJ2-3; D might be TRBD1 or TRBD2, each matching 6 bases. The CDR3 loop spans 15 amino acids. CDR1 is MGHRA, CDR2 YSYEKL, per germline. V lost 6 bases and J lost 6, with 19 bases in between. The CDR3 region is CASRTSQGRSDTQYF. The CDR3 coding sequence is TGCGCCAGCAGAACATCCCAGGGGAGGTCGGATACGCAGTATTTT.

V is TRBV19 and J is TRBJ2-1; TRBD1 matches at 8 bases. The CDR3 has 15 amino acids. Germline V lookup: CDR1 LNHDA, CDR2 SQIVND (reference sequence). Losses at the gene ends were 3 bases for V and 4 bases for J; bases not matched to a gene: 5. CDR3 protein: CASSMPGQVYNEQFF. CDR3 DNA: TGTGCCAGTAGTATGCCGGGACAGGTATACAATGAGCAGTTCTTC.

This clone has a single count. The chain uses TRBV4-2 and TRBJ2-1; TRBD2 aligns across 14 bases. V was clipped by 0 bases and J by 1 base; unmatched bases: 11. The CDR3 runs to 21 residues. Germline CDR1 reads LGHNA; CDR2 reads YNFKEQ. CDR3 protein: CASSQDLPGLAGENSYNEQFF. The CDR3 nucleotides read TGTGCCAGCAGCCAAGATTTGCCGGGACTAGCGGGAGAGAATTCCTACAATGAGCAGTTCTTC.

V gene TRBV11-3 combines with J gene TRBJ2-1; 11 bases fit TRBD2. The V gene end was trimmed by 4 bases and the J gene end by 6 bases; junction bases not matched to a gene: 8. CDR1 and CDR2 (germline): SGHNT, YENEEA. This CDR3 spans 16 amino acids. CDR3 protein: CASSYIAGGPVNEQFF. DNA of the CDR3: TGTGCCAGCAGCTATATAGCGGGAGGGCCCGTCAATGAGCAGTTCTTC. Looking up the rest from reference TRBV11-3 and TRBJ2-1 gives the full variable domain: EAGVVQSPRYKIIEKKQPVAFWCNPISGHNTLYWYLQNLGQGPELLIRYENEEAVDDSQLPKDRFSAERLKGVDSTLKIQPAELGDSAVYLCASSYIAGGPVNEQFFGPGTRLTVL.

The CDR3 DNA sequence: TGTGCCAGCACCGAGAAAGAGACCCAGTACTTC. It translates to CASTEKETQYF. The chain carries TRBV28 and TRBJ2-5; D uncertain. The germline gives CDR1 MDHEN, CDR2 SYDVKM. The V and J ends lost 7 bases and 3 bases respectively, with 6 bases between them. The CDR3 totals 11 residues.

The V call is TRBV7-9, the J call TRBJ1-4, with D perhaps matching TRBD1 (5 bases). The CDR3 has 17 residues. V was trimmed by 1 base and J by 0 bases, leaving 12 bases between them. Germline CDR1 SEHNR, CDR2 FQNEAQ (reference sequence). In nucleotides, the CDR3 is TGTGCCAGCAGCTTAGTATCGCAGGGCGCAACTAATGAAAAACTGTTTTTT. It encodes CASSLVSQGATNEKLFF.

This clone has only one observation. The CDR3 DNA is TGCGCCAGCAGCCCGGGACTAGCGGGAGTAAATGAGCAGTTCTTC. Translating gives CASSPGLAGVNEQFF. The J gene is TRBJ2-1, the V gene TRBV5-1; 14 nucleotides line up with TRBD2. The V and J ends lost 4 bases and 7 bases, in that order; junction bases with no gene match: 4. The CDR3 extends over 15 amino acids. CDR1 is SGHRS and CDR2 is YFSETQ in the germline V gene.

CDR3: CASSPRTSGREGSYEQYF. CDR3 DNA sequence: TGTGCCAGCAGTCCACGGACTAGCGGGAGGGAAGGATCCTACGAGCAGTACTTC. The rearrangement joins TRBV27 to TRBJ2-7; 15 nucleotides align to TRBD2. J gave up 1 base and V 5 bases, and 9 bases lay outside the gene matches. This CDR3 region has 18 residues. CDR1 MNHEY and CDR2 SMNVEV come from the germline V gene (reference sequence).

Only one count was recorded for this clone. This chain links TRBV27 with TRBJ2-7, with D possibly TRBD2 on 6 matching bases. The CDR3 covers 13 residues. V shed 8 bases and J shed 2 bases, with 13 bases lying between them. Germline CDR1 reads MNHEY; CDR2 reads SMNVEV (reference sequence). The CDR3 DNA reads TGTGCCAGCGCTCTAGGGAGGACCTACGAGCAGTACTTC. This sequence encodes CASALGRTYEQYF.

This clone showed up just a few times. V is TRBV29-1 and J is TRBJ2-7; D is perhaps TRBD1 or TRBD2 (5 bases each). Germline loops: CDR1 SQVTM, CDR2 ANQGSEA. Trimming stripped 4 bases from V and 3 bases from J, with 22 bases between. This CDR3 contains 16 residues. In DNA form, the CDR3 reads TGCAGCGTTGTCGGGTACAGGCGACTACCCAACTACGAGCAGTACTTC. It translates to CSVVGYRRLPNYEQYF.

This clone was seen a few times. The chain joins TRBV5-8 to TRBJ1-5, with 8 bases matching TRBD1. The CDR3 totals 14 residues. Germline CDR1 reads SGHTS; CDR2 reads YDEGEE. J lost 5 bases, V lost 3 bases, and 4 bases had no gene match. The CDR3 region has the DNA TGTGCCAGCAGCTCGGACAGGGTGGATCAGCCCCAGCATTTT. Its protein product is CASSSDRVDQPQHF.

The chain carries TRBV15 and TRBJ2-2; the D is unclear. CDR1 LNHNV and CDR2 YYDKDF come from the germline V gene (reference sequence). The CDR3 loop spans 13 amino acids. Trimming stripped 0 bases from V and 6 bases from J, with 5 bases between. The DNA of the CDR3 is TGTGCCACCAGCAGAGATGGCGCCGGGGAGCTGTTTTTT. It encodes CATSRDGAGELFF.

This sequence joins TRBV19 and TRBJ2-3; maybe TRBD2 (6 bases). The CDR3 has 13 amino acids. V was shortened by 5 bases and J by 8 bases, with 14 bases between the two germline ends. CDR1 and CDR2 (germline): LNHDA, SQIVND (reference sequence). CDR3: CASSFWDFPTQYF. The CDR3 nucleotides are TGTGCCAGTAGTTTCTGGGACTTTCCTACGCAGTATTTT. Together with reference TRBV19 and TRBJ2-3, the CDR3 gives the full variable domain: DGGITQSPKYLFRKEGQNVTLSCEQNLNHDAMYWYRQDPGQGLRLIYYSQIVNDFQKGDIAEGYSVSREKKESFPLTVTSAQKNPTAFYLCASSFWDFPTQYFGPGTRLTVL.

The genes are TRBV27 and TRBJ2-5, with 8 bases that match TRBD2. The germline V gene has CDR1 MNHEY and CDR2 SMNVEV (reference sequence). The CDR3 totals 14 residues. The J segment lost 5 bases and the V segment lost 6 bases, leaving 8 bases of the junction unmatched. The CDR3 loop reads CASRPILAEETQYF. In nucleotides, the CDR3 is TGTGCCAGCAGGCCTATACTAGCGGAGGAGACCCAGTACTTC.

This chain connects TRBV6-1 to TRBJ2-7; D may be TRBD2 (6 bases). The germline V and J ends were trimmed by 6 bases and 4 bases, with 13 bases remaining between them. There are 13 residues in the CDR3. Looked up from germline, CDR1 is MNHNS and CDR2 is SASEGT. CDR3: CASSDIGGYEQYF. The DNA for the CDR3 is TGTGCCAGCAGCGACATCGGGGGTTACGAGCAGTACTTC.

V gene TRBV5-1 combines with J gene TRBJ1-1; the D is unclear. V lost 5 bases, J lost 0 bases, and 8 bases lay in between. Germline CDR1 and CDR2: SGHRS and YFSETQ. The length of the CDR3 is 13 residues. The CDR3 region has the DNA TGCGCCAGCAGGCTAATCTTGAACACTGAAGCTTTCTTT. It yields the protein CASRLILNTEAFF.

The chain links TRBV5-1 to TRBJ2-7, with D perhaps given as TRBD1 or TRBD2 (5 bases each). Deletions cut 4 bases from V and 2 bases from J, with 13 bases between. The CDR3 totals 14 residues. Germline V gene sequence: CDR1 SGHRS, CDR2 YFSETQ. As DNA, the CDR3 is TGCGCCAGCAGCCGAGGGGACGGCACCTACGAGCAGTACTTC. Translation: CASSRGDGTYEQYF.

The gene calls are TRBV7-9 and TRBJ2-7, with a tentative D call TRBD1 (6 bases). Germline CDR1 SEHNR, CDR2 FQNEAQ (reference sequence). The CDR3 spans 15 residues. Trimming took 5 bases from V and 2 from J, leaving 16 bases between them. The CDR3 nucleotides read TGTGCCAGCAGCGCCTACAGGGTTACCGCCTACGAGCAGTACTTC. It encodes CASSAYRVTAYEQYF. Full variable domain (remainder filled in from reference TRBV7-9 and TRBJ2-7): DTGVSQNPRHKITKRGQNVTFRCDPISEHNRLYWYRQTLGQGPEFLTYFQNEAQLEKSRLLSDRFSAERPKGSFSTLEIQRTEQGDSAMYLCASSAYRVTAYEQYFGPGTRLTVT.

This rearrangement joins TRBV21-1 to TRBJ2-1; TRBD2 reflects the table's D call only, with no check against the DNA. TRBV21-1 is a pseudogene segment. CDR3 length: 15 amino acids. This chain's CDR3 is CASRGEGSSNNEQFF. The DNA of the CDR3 is TGTGCCAGCAGGGGAGAGGGATCGTCCAACAATGAGCAGTTCTTC.

The rearrangement links TRBV15 to TRBJ1-3; D is perhaps TRBD1 (6 bases). In germline, CDR1 is LNHNV, CDR2 YYDKDF (reference sequence). This CDR3 spans 17 amino acids. Trimming took off 3 bases at V and 2 bases at J, with 17 bases between the two ends. The CDR3 reads CATSSMGARVTGNTIYF. The CDR3 coding sequence is TGTGCCACCAGCAGTATGGGGGCGAGGGTCACTGGAAACACCATATATTTT.

The V call is TRBV21-1, the J call TRBJ1-2; no DNA check was done on the table's D call, TRBD1. TRBV21-1 is a documented pseudogene. The CDR3 spans 16 residues. Here the CDR3 reads CASSKGTGRKSRGYTF. Written as DNA, the CDR3 is TGTGCCAGCAGCAAAGGGACAGGGAGGAAATCGAGAGGCTACACCTTC.

This chain links TRBV7-9 with TRBJ2-1; no definite D call. Germline V gene lookup returns CDR1 SEHNR and CDR2 FQNEAQ (reference sequence). The V end lost 7 bases, the J end lost 2 bases, and 15 bases lay between the germline ends. This CDR3 comprises 15 residues. Here the CDR3 reads CASTSKTATYNEQFF. DNA for the CDR3: TGTGCCAGCACCTCGAAGACCGCGACCTACAATGAGCAGTTCTTC.

V usage is TRBV7-6 and J usage is TRBJ2-5; D is possibly TRBD2 (5 bases). Trimming took 5 bases from V and 11 from J, leaving 21 bases between them. Per the germline V gene, CDR1 is SGHVS and CDR2 is FNYEAQ. This CDR3 is 14 amino acids long. CDR3 in amino acids: CASSDLGDPGEQYF. The CDR3 DNA reads TGTGCCAGCAGCGACCTAGGAGACCCCGGGGAGCAGTACTTC.

For the CDR3, the DNA is TGCGCCAGCAGCGACGAGCGGGAATACGAGCAGTACTTC. This translates into CASSDEREYEQYF. The rearrangement links TRBV5-1 to TRBJ2-7, with TRBD2 matching 7 bases. Looked up from germline, CDR1 is SGHRS and CDR2 is YFSETQ. The CDR3 length is 13 residues. The J segment lost 4 bases and the V segment lost 4 bases, leaving 5 bases of the junction unmatched.